These T cell receptor beta chains were read from a single sample in a study of TIL therapy for anti-PD-1-resistant metastatic lung cancer. Sequencing used immunoSEQ multiplex PCR; TCRdb keeps in-frame clones, though not all of them. Of around 20,000 clones listed, 75% to 80% are singletons. The sequenced sample was blood, obtained at baseline. The receptors stem from a person aged 25-80 years with non-small cell lung cancer. Both conserved end residues are part of each CDR3. A D gene is named only where the DNA matches it firmly. Clone size, where shown, is once, few, many, or a class for clones that have expanded.

d_call: TRBD2; clone_size: few; j_call: TRBJ2-3; v_call: TRBV11-3; cdr3_aa: CASSFSTSGGSDTQYF; cdr3_nt: TGTGCCAGCAGTTTTTCGACTAGCGGGGGGTCAGATACGCAGTATTTT
d_call: TRBD1; clone_size: NA; j_call: TRBJ1-2; v_call: TRBV2; cdr3_aa: CASSGTGRYLNYGYTF; cdr3_nt: TGTGCCAGCAGCGGGACAGGGCGCTACTTGAACTATGGCTACACCTTC
d_call: NA; clone_size: NA; j_call: TRBJ1-3; v_call: TRBV19; cdr3_aa: CASSSRTYSGNTIYF; cdr3_nt: TGTGCCAGTAGTTCCAGGACTTACTCTGGAAACACCATATATTTT
d_call: TRBD2; clone_size: NA; j_call: TRBJ2-5; v_call: TRBV28; cdr3_aa: CASSLLGRDQETQYF; cdr3_nt: TGTGCCAGCAGTTTGTTAGGGAGGGATCAAGAGACCCAGTACTTC
d_call: TRBD2; clone_size: NA; j_call: TRBJ2-1; v_call: TRBV5-7; cdr3_aa: CASSGAGGPFVYNEQFF; cdr3_nt: TGTGCCAGCAGTGGAGCGGGAGGGCCTTTCGTTTACAATGAGCAGTTCTTC
d_call: NA; clone_size: NA; j_call: TRBJ2-1; v_call: TRBV29-1; cdr3_aa: CSVEKQDNEQFF; cdr3_nt: TGCAGCGTTGAAAAACAGGACAATGAGCAGTTCTTC
d_call: NA; clone_size: NA; j_call: TRBJ2-7; v_call: TRBV5-1; cdr3_aa: CASSLFSSYEQYF; cdr3_nt: TGCGCCAGCAGCTTGTTTTCAAGCTACGAGCAGTACTTC
d_call: NA; clone_size: once; j_call: TRBJ1-1; v_call: TRBV30; cdr3_aa: CAWSPLGTEAFF; cdr3_nt: TGTGCCTGGAGTCCCCTGGGCACTGAAGCTTTCTTT
d_call: NA; clone_size: once; j_call: TRBJ2-3; v_call: TRBV28; cdr3_aa: CASSSNTDTQYF; cdr3_nt: TGTGCCAGCAGTTCAAACACAGATACGCAGTATTTT
d_call: TRBD2; clone_size: NA; j_call: TRBJ2-5; v_call: TRBV7-6; cdr3_aa: CASSNRLALNQETQYF; cdr3_nt: TGTGCCAGCAGCAACAGACTAGCCCTTAACCAAGAGACCCAGTACTTC
d_call: NA; clone_size: NA; j_call: TRBJ1-1; v_call: TRBV21-1; cdr3_aa: CASSGPGRIYSEAFF; cdr3_nt: TGTGCCAGCAGCGGACCGGGACGGATTTATAGTGAAGCTTTCTTT
d_call: NA; clone_size: NA; j_call: TRBJ2-1; v_call: TRBV12-5; cdr3_aa: CASGLETRGLREQFF; cdr3_nt: TGTGCTAGTGGTTTGGAGACTAGGGGACTTCGTGAGCAGTTCTTC
d_call: NA; clone_size: once; j_call: TRBJ2-7; v_call: TRBV7-2; cdr3_aa: CASSLERYEQYF; cdr3_nt: TGTGCCAGCAGCTTAGAGCGGTACGAGCAGTACTTC
d_call: TRBD1; clone_size: NA; j_call: TRBJ1-2; v_call: TRBV3-1/TRBV3-2; cdr3_aa: CASSQDRRDRGVF; cdr3_nt: TGTGCCAGCAGCCAAGATCGCCGGGACAGGGGGGTCTTC
d_call: NA; clone_size: NA; j_call: TRBJ2-3; v_call: TRBV14; cdr3_aa: CASSPQGPYQIRDTQYF; cdr3_nt: TGTGCCAGCAGCCCCCAAGGACCGTATCAGATCAGGGATACGCAGTATTTT
d_call: TRBD1; clone_size: NA; j_call: TRBJ2-7; v_call: TRBV19; cdr3_aa: CASSTPQGSPTYEQYF; cdr3_nt: TGTGCCAGTAGTACCCCACAGGGGAGCCCTACCTACGAGCAGTACTTC
d_call: NA; clone_size: NA; j_call: TRBJ2-1; v_call: TRBV27; cdr3_aa: CASSSQGGPSYNEQFF; cdr3_nt: TGTGCCAGCAGTAGCCAGGGCGGGCCTTCCTACAATGAGCAGTTCTTC
d_call: NA; clone_size: medium-sized; j_call: TRBJ2-7; v_call: TRBV5-6; cdr3_aa: CASSLEGVVRVISEQYF; cdr3_nt: TGTGCCAGCAGCTTGGAAGGTGTGGTCCGGGTGATATCCGAGCAGTACTTC
d_call: NA; clone_size: once; j_call: TRBJ2-2; v_call: TRBV6-2/TRBV6-3; cdr3_aa: CASSLFGTQTGELFF; cdr3_nt: TGTGCCAGCAGTTTGTTTGGGACCCAAACCGGGGAGCTGTTTTTT
d_call: TRBD2; clone_size: NA; j_call: TRBJ2-1; v_call: TRBV28; cdr3_aa: CASSPWLAGGVNEQFF; cdr3_nt: TGTGCCAGCAGTCCGTGGCTAGCGGGAGGGGTCAATGAGCAGTTCTTC
d_call: NA; clone_size: NA; j_call: TRBJ2-3; v_call: TRBV7-9; cdr3_aa: CASSSRLGAGDTQYF; cdr3_nt: TGTGCCAGCAGCTCACGCTTGGGGGCGGGTGACACGCAGTATTTT
d_call: NA; clone_size: NA; j_call: TRBJ2-3; v_call: TRBV6-4; cdr3_aa: CASSDGGKDTQYF; cdr3_nt: TGTGCCAGCAGTGACGGGGGCAAAGATACGCAGTATTTT
d_call: NA; clone_size: once; j_call: TRBJ2-7; v_call: TRBV18; cdr3_aa: CASSPGGGYEQYF; cdr3_nt: TGTGCCAGCTCCCCCGGAGGCGGCTACGAGCAGTACTTC
d_call: NA; clone_size: NA; j_call: TRBJ1-2; v_call: TRBV7-9; cdr3_aa: CASSLGGRGYTF; cdr3_nt: TGTGCCAGCAGCCTCGGCGGGCGCGGCTACACCTTC
d_call: TRBD1; clone_size: NA; j_call: TRBJ1-1; v_call: TRBV6-5; cdr3_aa: CASRAGTVNTEAFF; cdr3_nt: TGTGCCAGCAGAGCCGGGACAGTGAACACTGAAGCTTTCTTT
d_call: NA; clone_size: NA; j_call: TRBJ1-2; v_call: TRBV4-2; cdr3_aa: CASSQDLLARWGLVF; cdr3_nt: TGTGCCAGCAGCCAAGATTTGTTAGCGCGTTGGGGGCTGGTCTTC
d_call: TRBD2; clone_size: NA; j_call: TRBJ2-3; v_call: TRBV6-4; cdr3_aa: CASSGSSTSGGTDTQYF; cdr3_nt: TGTGCCAGCAGTGGGTCGTCGACTAGCGGGGGGACAGATACGCAGTATTTT
d_call: TRBD2; clone_size: NA; j_call: TRBJ2-1; v_call: TRBV5-5; cdr3_aa: CASSLRTSGEQFF; cdr3_nt: TGTGCCAGCAGCTTGCGCACTAGCGGCGAGCAGTTCTTC
d_call: TRBD1; clone_size: few; j_call: TRBJ2-1; v_call: TRBV9; cdr3_aa: CASSYRQGGYNEQFF; cdr3_nt: TGTGCCAGCAGCTATCGACAGGGTGGATACAATGAGCAGTTCTTC
d_call: NA; clone_size: NA; j_call: TRBJ2-5; v_call: TRBV18; cdr3_aa: CASSRYQETQYF; cdr3_nt: TGTGCCAGCTCACGGTACCAAGAGACCCAGTACTTC
d_call: NA; clone_size: NA; j_call: TRBJ2-5; v_call: TRBV27; cdr3_aa: CASSLSSGRGETQYF; cdr3_nt: TGTGCCAGCAGTTTATCGTCGGGACGCGGAGAGACCCAGTACTTC
d_call: NA; clone_size: NA; j_call: TRBJ1-1; v_call: TRBV30; cdr3_aa: CAWSVQGYWGEGDTEAFF; cdr3_nt: TGTGCCTGGAGTGTACAGGGCTATTGGGGGGAGGGGGACACTGAAGCTTTCTTT
d_call: NA; clone_size: NA; j_call: TRBJ2-2; v_call: TRBV9; cdr3_aa: CASSVVGTFDTGELFF; cdr3_nt: TGTGCCAGCAGCGTAGTGGGGACCTTTGACACCGGGGAGCTGTTTTTT
d_call: TRBD2; clone_size: NA; j_call: TRBJ2-1; v_call: TRBV27; cdr3_aa: CASSYTSGSYNEQFF; cdr3_nt: TGTGCCAGCAGTTACACTAGCGGCTCTTACAATGAGCAGTTCTTC
d_call: TRBD1; clone_size: NA; j_call: TRBJ1-6; v_call: TRBV15; cdr3_aa: CATSRKTGGNSPLHF; cdr3_nt: TGTGCCACCAGCAGAAAGACAGGGGGCAATTCACCCCTCCACTTT
d_call: NA; clone_size: NA; j_call: TRBJ2-2; v_call: TRBV4-3; cdr3_aa: CASSLPMDTGELFF; cdr3_nt: TGCGCCAGCAGCCTCCCTATGGACACCGGGGAGCTGTTTTTT
d_call: TRBD2; clone_size: NA; j_call: TRBJ2-1; v_call: TRBV3-1/TRBV3-2; cdr3_aa: CASSPLAGGQFF; cdr3_nt: TGTGCCAGCAGCCCCTTAGCGGGCGGGCAGTTCTTC
d_call: NA; clone_size: NA; j_call: TRBJ1-2; v_call: TRBV9; cdr3_aa: CASSVAGETYGYTF; cdr3_nt: TGTGCCAGCAGCGTAGCAGGGGAAACCTATGGCTACACCTTC
d_call: NA; clone_size: few; j_call: TRBJ1-2; v_call: TRBV4-2; cdr3_aa: CASSQEFVEVGGVGYTF; cdr3_nt: TGTGCCAGCAGCCAAGAGTTCGTGGAGGTCGGTGGGGTTGGCTACACCTTC
d_call: NA; clone_size: NA; j_call: TRBJ2-1; v_call: TRBV19; cdr3_aa: CASSGDSSSYNEQFF; cdr3_nt: TGTGCCAGTAGTGGAGACAGTAGCTCCTACAATGAGCAGTTCTTC
d_call: NA; clone_size: NA; j_call: TRBJ1-1; v_call: TRBV6-6; cdr3_aa: CASSSHMNTEAFF; cdr3_nt: TGTGCCAGCAGTTCCCACATGAACACTGAAGCTTTCTTT
d_call: NA; clone_size: NA; j_call: TRBJ1-2; v_call: TRBV10-3; cdr3_aa: CAISPGTMGYGYTF; cdr3_nt: TGTGCCATCAGTCCCGGAACCATGGGGTATGGCTACACCTTC
d_call: TRBD1; clone_size: NA; j_call: TRBJ2-7; v_call: TRBV18; cdr3_aa: CASSGGITGGPREQYF; cdr3_nt: TGTGCCAGCTCTGGGGGGATAACAGGGGGCCCCCGCGAGCAGTACTTC
d_call: TRBD2; clone_size: NA; j_call: TRBJ2-2; v_call: TRBV11-2; cdr3_aa: CASSAFASGLNTGELFF; cdr3_nt: TGTGCCAGCAGCGCCTTCGCTAGCGGCCTTAACACCGGGGAGCTGTTTTTT
d_call: TRBD2; clone_size: NA; j_call: TRBJ2-1; v_call: TRBV7-9; cdr3_aa: CASSLAGLAGRGSKFF; cdr3_nt: TGTGCCAGCAGCTTAGCTGGACTAGCGGGACGAGGTAGTAAGTTCTTC
d_call: TRBD1; clone_size: NA; j_call: TRBJ1-4; v_call: TRBV11-2; cdr3_aa: CASSLDRGTGLF; cdr3_nt: TGTGCCAGCAGCTTAGACCGGGGGACAGGACTTTTT
d_call: NA; clone_size: once; j_call: TRBJ1-1; v_call: TRBV5-1; cdr3_aa: CASSSTGLNTEAFF; cdr3_nt: TGCGCCAGCAGCTCCACAGGCTTGAACACTGAAGCTTTCTTT
d_call: TRBD1; clone_size: NA; j_call: TRBJ1-5; v_call: TRBV12-5; cdr3_aa: CASGSTGGYQPQHF; cdr3_nt: TGTGCTAGTGGTTCAACAGGGGGATATCAGCCCCAGCATTTT
d_call: NA; clone_size: NA; j_call: TRBJ1-3; v_call: TRBV9; cdr3_aa: CASSSPPGNTIYF; cdr3_nt: TGTGCCAGCAGCTCGCCCCCGGGAAACACCATATATTTT
d_call: NA; clone_size: NA; j_call: TRBJ2-6; v_call: TRBV30; cdr3_aa: CAFSTGLSSGANVLTF; cdr3_nt: TGTGCCTTCTCGACGGGACTGTCCTCTGGGGCCAACGTCCTGACTTTC
d_call: NA; clone_size: once; j_call: TRBJ2-3; v_call: TRBV6-5; cdr3_aa: CASSYGAEGDTQYF; cdr3_nt: TGTGCCAGCAGTTACGGGGCGGAAGGGGATACGCAGTATTTT
d_call: NA; clone_size: NA; j_call: TRBJ2-3; v_call: TRBV5-5; cdr3_aa: CASSLGSLTDTQYF; cdr3_nt: TGTGCCAGCAGCTTGGGCAGTCTCACAGATACGCAGTATTTT
d_call: NA; clone_size: NA; j_call: TRBJ2-1; v_call: TRBV4-2; cdr3_aa: CASSQGTGASSYNEQFF; cdr3_nt: TGTGCCAGCAGCCAGGGAACGGGGGCCAGCTCCTACAATGAGCAGTTCTTC
d_call: TRBD1; clone_size: NA; j_call: TRBJ2-1; v_call: TRBV6-5; cdr3_aa: CASLGQGAVGEQFF; cdr3_nt: TGTGCCAGCTTGGGACAGGGGGCCGTCGGGGAGCAGTTCTTC
d_call: TRBD2; clone_size: NA; j_call: TRBJ2-3; v_call: TRBV4-2; cdr3_aa: CASSQAGLAADTQYF; cdr3_nt: TGTGCCAGCAGCCAAGCGGGACTAGCGGCAGATACGCAGTATTTT